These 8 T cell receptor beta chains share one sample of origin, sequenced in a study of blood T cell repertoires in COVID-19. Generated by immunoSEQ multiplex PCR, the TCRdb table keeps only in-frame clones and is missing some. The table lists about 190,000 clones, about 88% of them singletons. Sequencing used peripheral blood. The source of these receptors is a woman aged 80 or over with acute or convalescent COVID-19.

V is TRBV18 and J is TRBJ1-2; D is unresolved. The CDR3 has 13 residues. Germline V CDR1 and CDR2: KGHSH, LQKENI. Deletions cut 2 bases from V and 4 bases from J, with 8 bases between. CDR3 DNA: TGTGCCAGCTCACCAAAGGCAGGCTATGGCTACACCTTC. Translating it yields CASSPKAGYGYTF.

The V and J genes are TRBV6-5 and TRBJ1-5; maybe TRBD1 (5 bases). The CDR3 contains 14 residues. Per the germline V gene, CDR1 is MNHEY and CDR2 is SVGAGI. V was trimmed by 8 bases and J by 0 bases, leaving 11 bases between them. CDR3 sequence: CASGTGGSNQPQHF. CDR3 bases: TGTGCCAGCGGGACTGGGGGTAGCAATCAGCCCCAGCATTTT.

The CDR3 region is CASSSEARAQHF. CDR3 in DNA: TGTGCCAGCAGTTCCGAGGCCCGGGCCCAGCATTTT. V usage is TRBV12-3 or TRBV12-4 and J usage is TRBJ1-5; no definite D call. Trimming took 4 bases from V and 11 from J, leaving 12 bases between them. This CDR3 is built from 12 residues.

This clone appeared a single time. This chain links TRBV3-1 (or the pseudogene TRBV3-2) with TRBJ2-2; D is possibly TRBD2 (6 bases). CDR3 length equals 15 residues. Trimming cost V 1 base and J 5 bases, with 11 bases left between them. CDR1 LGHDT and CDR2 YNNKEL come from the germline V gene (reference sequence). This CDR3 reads CASSQVRRGTGELFF. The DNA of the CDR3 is TGTGCCAGCAGCCAAGTCCGGAGGGGAACCGGGGAGCTGTTTTTT.

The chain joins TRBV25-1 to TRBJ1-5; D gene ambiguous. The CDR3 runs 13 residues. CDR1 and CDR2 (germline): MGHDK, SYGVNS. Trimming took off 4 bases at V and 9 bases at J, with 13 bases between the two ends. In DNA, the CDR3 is TGTGCCAGCAGTGGTGCAACAGTGGGGCCCCAGCATTTT. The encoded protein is CASSGATVGPQHF.

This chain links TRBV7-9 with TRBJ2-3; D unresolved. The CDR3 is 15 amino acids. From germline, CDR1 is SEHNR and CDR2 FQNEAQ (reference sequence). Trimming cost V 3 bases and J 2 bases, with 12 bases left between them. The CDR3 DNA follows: TGTGCCAGCAGCTTCCGACAACAATCCACAGATACGCAGTATTTT. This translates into CASSFRQQSTDTQYF.

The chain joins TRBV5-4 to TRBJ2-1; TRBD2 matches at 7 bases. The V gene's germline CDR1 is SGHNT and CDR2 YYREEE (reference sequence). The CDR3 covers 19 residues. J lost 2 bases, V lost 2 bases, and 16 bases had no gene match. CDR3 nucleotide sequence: TGTGCCAGCAGCTTCGGTGGGGGGGGTTCCGGGAGTCCCTACAATGAGCAGTTCTTC. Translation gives CASSFGGGGSGSPYNEQFF.

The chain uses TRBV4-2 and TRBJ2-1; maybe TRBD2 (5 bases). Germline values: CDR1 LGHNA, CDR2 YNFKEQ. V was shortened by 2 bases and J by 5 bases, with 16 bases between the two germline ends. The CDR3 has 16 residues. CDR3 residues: CASSQLRGVGHNEQFF. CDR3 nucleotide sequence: TGTGCCAGCAGCCAATTACGGGGTGTCGGTCACAATGAGCAGTTCTTC.